These T cell receptor beta chains were read from a single sample in a study of neurological immune-mediated disorders. One entry per CDR3 protein results from TCRdb running MiXCR on the 5' RACE reads. The sample includes about 26,000 distinct CDR3 sequences, more than 2.5% seen only once; the top ten take 7% to 8.5%. Sample: PBMCs. The source is a young woman with multiple sclerosis. CDR3s include the opening cysteine and the closing phenylalanine or tryptophan. A D gene is named only where the DNA matches it firmly. Where a row states a size, it is once, few, many or the class of an expanded clone; other rows omit it.

clone size	V gene	D gene	J gene	CDR3 length	CDR3 protein	CDR3 DNA
many	TRBV6-6	TRBD2	TRBJ2-7	14	CASSYLAGGSEQYF	TGTGCCAGCAGTTACCTGGCGGGAGGTAGTGAGCAGTACTTC
many	TRBV6-5	.	TRBJ1-1	15	CASSSAGRRGTEAFF	TGTGCCAGCAGTTCCGCGGGACGAAGGGGCACTGAAGCTTTCTTT
many	TRBV28	TRBD2	TRBJ2-7	14	CASSSWGSGRGQYF	TGTGCCAGCAGTTCCTGGGGTAGCGGGAGGGGGCAGTACTTC
few	TRBV6-2/TRBV6-3	.	TRBJ1-5	13	CASSRNSNQPQNF	TGTGCCAGCAGTAGGAATAGCAATCAGCCCCAGAATTTT
medium-sized	TRBV29-1	.	TRBJ1-5	13	CSVSQGRGQPQHF	TGCAGCGTTAGCCAGGGAAGAGGTCAGCCCCAGCATTTT
many	TRBV20-1	TRBD2	TRBJ2-7	15	CSARSASGRAYEQYF	TGCAGTGCTAGGTCAGCTAGCGGGAGGGCATACGAGCAGTACTTC
many	TRBV12-3/TRBV12-4	.	TRBJ2-7	12	CASSLWLYEQYF	TGTGCCAGCAGCCTGTGGCTTTACGAGCAGTACTTC
many	TRBV7-2	.	TRBJ2-3	11	CASSPLYTQYF	TGTGCCAGCAGCCCTTTATATACGCAGTATTTT
many	TRBV7-2	TRBD2	TRBJ2-5	15	CASSLLAGVPETQYF	TGTGCCAGCAGCTTACTAGCGGGAGTTCCAGAGACCCAGTACTTC
many	TRBV7-9	TRBD1	TRBJ1-2	13	CASSSGQDYGYTF	TGTGCCAGCAGCTCTGGACAGGATTATGGCTACACCTTC
many	TRBV5-1	TRBD1	TRBJ2-1	14	CASSLAGGLDEQFF	TGCGCCAGCAGCTTGGCAGGGGGTTTAGATGAGCAGTTCTTC
many	TRBV6-2/TRBV6-3	.	TRBJ2-1	13	CASSYFGNNEQFF	TGTGCCAGCAGTTATTTTGGGAACAATGAGCAGTTCTTC
many	TRBV20-1	.	TRBJ2-7	13	CSAIEGARYEQYF	TGCAGTGCTATCGAAGGGGCCCGCTACGAGCAGTACTTC
many	TRBV15	TRBD1	TRBJ1-1	17	CATSSRLKGQMNTEAFF	TGTGCCACCAGCAGCAGACTTAAGGGACAGATGAACACTGAAGCTTTCTTT
many	TRBV5-1	.	TRBJ2-2	15	CASSLDYSYTGELFF	TGCGCCAGCAGCCTGGACTATTCGTACACCGGGGAGCTGTTTTTT
many	TRBV20-1	TRBD2	TRBJ2-1	15	CSARDFPAGYNEQFF	TGCAGTGCTAGAGATTTTCCAGCGGGGTACAATGAGCAGTTCTTC
many	TRBV5-1	TRBD2	TRBJ2-3	14	CASSLSGRGDTQYF	TGCGCCAGCAGCTTAAGCGGGAGGGGAGATACGCAGTATTTT
many	TRBV7-2	TRBD2	TRBJ2-3	16	CASSFGGSRLADTQYF	TGTGCCAGCAGCTTTGGCGGGAGCCGGCTGGCAGATACGCAGTATTTT
many	TRBV12-3/TRBV12-4	TRBD2	TRBJ2-5	14	CASSTHGGGETQYF	TGTGCCAGCAGTACCCACGGGGGGGGAGAGACCCAGTACTTC
many	TRBV20-1	.	TRBJ1-1	11	CRANQGPEAFF	TGCAGGGCTAACCAGGGACCTGAAGCTTTCTTT
.	TRBV7-2	TRBD1	TRBJ2-3	16	CASSPTGGPATDTQYF	TGTGCCAGCAGTCCAACAGGGGGCCCTGCCACAGATACGCAGTATTTT
many	TRBV7-2	.	TRBJ1-6	16	CASSLVHIGANSPLHF	TGTGCCAGCAGCTTAGTCCATATAGGGGCCAATTCACCCCTCCACTTT
many	TRBV12-3/TRBV12-4	.	TRBJ1-1	14	CASSFLGPYTEAFF	TGTGCCAGCAGTTTCCTGGGGCCGTACACTGAAGCTTTCTTT
many	TRBV20-1	.	TRBJ2-7	13	CSATQSNSYEQYF	TGCAGTGCCACCCAGAGTAACTCCTACGAGCAGTACTTC
many	TRBV7-2	.	TRBJ2-1	12	CASSLTVQEQFF	TGTGCCAGCAGCTTGACAGTACAGGAGCAGTTCTTC
many	TRBV7-2	TRBD1	TRBJ2-2	14	CASSLATGTGELFF	TGTGCCAGCAGCTTAGCGACAGGGACCGGGGAGCTGTTTTTT
medium-sized	TRBV6-2/TRBV6-3	.	TRBJ2-1	14	CASSYGGSYNEQFF	TGTGCCAGCAGTTACGGGGGTTCCTACAATGAGCAGTTCTTC
many	TRBV20-1	.	TRBJ2-7	11	CSASPHYEQYF	TGCAGTGCTAGTCCCCACTACGAGCAGTACTTC
many	TRBV6-1	.	TRBJ2-4	11	CAADSWNIQYF	TGTGCCGCCGATTCCTGGAACATTCAGTACTTC
.	TRBV6-5	TRBD1	TRBJ1-6	17	CASSYSIQGAPGSPLNF	TGTGCCAGCAGTTACTCGATACAGGGGGCGCCCGGTTCACCCCTCAACTTT
many	TRBV7-8	.	TRBJ1-5	16	CASSPTVSGGNQPQHF	TGTGCCAGCAGCCCGACAGTCTCCGGGGGCAATCAGCCCCAGCATTTT
many	TRBV29-1	.	TRBJ2-3	12	CSGTAYTDTQYF	TGCAGCGGCACCGCCTACACAGATACGCAGTATTTT
.	TRBV3-1	TRBD2	TRBJ2-3	17	CASSQAGLAGYTDTQYF	TGTGCCAGCAGCCAAGCGGGACTAGCGGGGTACACAGATACGCAGTATTTT
few	TRBV20-1	.	TRBJ2-1	11	CSAKTGLEQFF	TGCAGTGCTAAAACCGGACTCGAGCAGTTCTTC
many	TRBV6-2/TRBV6-3	.	TRBJ2-1	16	CASSRLGAPTYNEQFF	TGTGCCAGCAGTCGGTTAGGGGCGCCCACCTACAATGAGCAGTTCTTC
many	TRBV12-3/TRBV12-4	TRBD1	TRBJ2-5	18	CASSLGGGTGARTETQYF	TGTGCCAGCAGTTTGGGTGGGGGAACAGGGGCCCGGACAGAGACCCAGTACTTC
many	TRBV7-2	.	TRBJ1-1	15	CASSLGGLPNTEAFF	TGTGCCAGCAGCTTAGGGGGGCTCCCGAACACTGAAGCTTTCTTT
many	TRBV5-1	.	TRBJ2-5	12	CASSLTGKTQYF	TGCGCCAGCAGCTTAACCGGGAAGACCCAGTACTTC
many	TRBV28	.	TRBJ2-5	15	CASSPLGPGGETQYF	TGTGCCAGCAGTCCGTTAGGGCCCGGGGGAGAGACCCAGTACTTC
many	TRBV5-5	.	TRBJ2-5	14	CASSQERRTETQYF	TGTGCCAGCAGCCAAGAACGCCGCACAGAGACCCAGTACTTC
many	TRBV7-9	TRBD2	TRBJ2-2	15	CASSPTGRASGELFF	TGTGCCAGCAGTCCTACCGGGAGGGCCTCCGGGGAGCTGTTTTTT
many	TRBV5-1	TRBD2	TRBJ2-5	17	CASSQGLAGGRQETQYF	TGCGCCAGCAGCCAGGGACTAGCGGGAGGTCGGCAAGAGACCCAGTACTTC
.	TRBV5-1	TRBD1	TRBJ2-7	13	CASSPPGQGVKYF	TGCGCCAGCAGCCCCCCCGGACAGGGAGTGAAGTACTTC
many	TRBV20-1	TRBD1	TRBJ1-1	15	CSARGLDRAATEAFF	TGCAGTGCTAGGGGATTAGACAGGGCTGCCACTGAAGCTTTCTTT
many	TRBV5-1	TRBD2	TRBJ2-5	15	CASSAPAGGGETQYF	TGCGCCAGCAGCGCGCCAGCGGGGGGAGGAGAGACCCAGTACTTC
many	TRBV11-2	.	TRBJ1-5	13	CASSPDGDQPQHF	TGTGCCAGCAGCCCCGACGGGGATCAGCCCCAGCATTTT
many	TRBV7-2	.	TRBJ2-2	15	CASSARGPNTGELFF	TGTGCCAGCAGCGCCCGGGGCCCGAACACCGGGGAGCTGTTTTTT